The 5 T cell receptor beta chains presented below share a single source sample, sequenced in a study of post-analysis software for immune sequencing data (dated by TCRdb to about 2015). These TCRs are of unknown antigen specificity. Overall results and qualifications from the work: Significantly higher frequencies in patients than in controls were found for roughly 5 TRBV segments, including TRBV5-6, TRBV5-1 and TRBV20-1.

Library creation used PCR. Instrument used: Illumina HiSeq 2500. Unique molecular identifiers were incorporated into TCR beta cDNA libraries to reduce PCR and sequencing biases. The public reads were reprocessed in TCRdb via fastp at Q25 and MiXCR, keeping in-frame beta chains. Rows are combined by CDR3 protein, so each entry shows the most common genes and DNA. Here the sample has almost 700,000 distinct CDR3 sequences; roughly three fifths occur a single time. Of the sample, around 11% is held by the ten largest clones. Sequencing was performed on blood. These receptors all come from a girl aged 2 to 9 with multiple sclerosis.

This clonotype was counted a few times. The chain combines TRBV29-1 with TRBJ2-7, with D possibly being TRBD1 (7 bases). The DNA end favors TRBJ2-5, so the J call may be wrong. The V gene's germline CDR1 is SQVTM and CDR2 ANQGSEA. This CDR3 region has 13 residues. CDR3 sequence: CSAMRGGGETQYF. The DNA of the CDR3 is TGCAGCGCAATGCGCGGAGGGGGCGAGACCCAGTACTTC.

The genes are TRBV3-1 and TRBJ2-1; no definite D call. The CDR3 spans 14 residues. Germline CDR1 LGHDT, CDR2 YNNKEL (reference sequence). Trimming pared 0 bases from V and 5 bases from J, leaving 8 bases between. In nucleotides, the CDR3 is TGTGCCAGCAGCCAAGATGAACCGAACAATGAGCAGTTCTTC. It translates to CASSQDEPNNEQFF.

Turning to this clonotype: Relative to the germline gene, one junction end is altered; a read error may explain this. V is TRBV27 and J is TRBJ2-4; 12 positions match TRBD1. Germline V gives CDR1 MNHEY, CDR2 SMNVEV (reference sequence). This CDR3 spans 16 amino acids. CDR3 in amino acids: CASSTKGQGARNIQYF. CDR3 in DNA: TGTGCCAGCAGTACGAAGGGACAGGGGGCCAGAAACATTCAGTACTTC.

The rearrangement uses TRBV7-9 and TRBJ2-1; D might be TRBD1 (5 bases). The germline V gene has CDR1 SEHNR and CDR2 FQNEAQ (reference sequence). V dropped 5 bases and J dropped 9 bases, with 20 bases sitting between them. CDR3 size: 15 residues. CDR3 coding DNA: TGTGCCAGCAGCCCCGAGAAACAGGAATCCAGTGAGCAGTTCTTC. It encodes CASSPEKQESSEQFF.

The chain combines TRBV7-7 with TRBJ2-5; a possible D gene is TRBD1 (5 bases). Germline lookup yields CDR1 SSHAT and CDR2 FNYEAQ (reference sequence). V lost 1 base to trimming and J lost 2 bases, with 8 bases between them. The CDR3 length is 14 residues. CDR3 DNA: TGTGCCAGCAGCTTAGTACAGGATCAAGAGACCCAGTACTTC. This encodes CASSLVQDQETQYF.